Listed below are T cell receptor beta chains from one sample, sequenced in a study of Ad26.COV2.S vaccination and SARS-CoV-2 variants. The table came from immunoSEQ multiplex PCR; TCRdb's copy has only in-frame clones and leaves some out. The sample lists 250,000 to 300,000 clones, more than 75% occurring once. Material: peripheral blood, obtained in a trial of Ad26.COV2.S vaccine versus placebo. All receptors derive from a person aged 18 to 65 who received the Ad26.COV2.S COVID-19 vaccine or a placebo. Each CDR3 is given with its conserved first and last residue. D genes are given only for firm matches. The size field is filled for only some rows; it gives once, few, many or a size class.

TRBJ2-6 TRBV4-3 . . CASSQDGYSGANVLTF TGCGCCAGCAGCCAAGATGGATACTCTGGGGCCAACGTCCTGACTTTC
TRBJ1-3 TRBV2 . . CASRGDTNTIYF TGTGCCAGCAGGGGGGACACCAACACCATATATTTT
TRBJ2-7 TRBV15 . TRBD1 CATSLRDRDPYEQYF TGTGCCACCAGCCTCCGGGACAGGGATCCCTACGAGCAGTACTTC
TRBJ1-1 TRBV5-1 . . CASSPGHLEAFF TGCGCCAGCAGCCCAGGACACCTTGAAGCTTTCTTT
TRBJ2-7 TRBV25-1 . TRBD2 CASSEYLAGTYEQYF TGTGCCAGCAGTGAATACCTAGCGGGAACCTACGAGCAGTACTTC
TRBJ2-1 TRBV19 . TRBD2 CASSIDQEREFHNEQFF TGTGCCAGTAGTATAGATCAAGAGCGGGAGTTCCACAATGAGCAGTTCTTC
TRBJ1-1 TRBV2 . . CASRRATVNTEAFF TGTGCCAGCAGGCGGGCGACCGTTAACACTGAAGCTTTCTTT
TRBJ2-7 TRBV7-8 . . CASSLAGVYEQYF TGTGCCAGCAGCTTAGCAGGAGTCTACGAGCAGTACTTC
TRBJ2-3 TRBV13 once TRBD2 CASSFTLGLAGGSTDTQYF TGTGCCAGCAGCTTTACCCTAGGACTAGCGGGGGGATCTACAGATACGCAGTATTTT
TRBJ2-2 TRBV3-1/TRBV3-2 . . CASSRDYNTGELFF TGTGCCAGCAGCCGCGACTATAACACCGGGGAGCTGTTTTTT
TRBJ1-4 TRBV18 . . CASSHFQGGLFF TGTGCCAGCTCACACTTTCAGGGTGGACTGTTTTTT
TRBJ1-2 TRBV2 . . CASSEQPGWHYGYTF TGTGCCAGCAGTGAGCAGCCGGGTTGGCACTATGGCTACACCTTC
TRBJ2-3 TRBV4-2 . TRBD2 CASSHSGAGGATDTQYF TGTGCCAGCAGCCACAGTGGGGCCGGGGGGGCGACAGATACGCAGTATTTT
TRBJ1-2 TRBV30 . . CAWSPLEADLFTNYGYTF TGTGCCTGGAGCCCACTCGAGGCAGACCTCTTTACTAACTATGGCTACACCTTC